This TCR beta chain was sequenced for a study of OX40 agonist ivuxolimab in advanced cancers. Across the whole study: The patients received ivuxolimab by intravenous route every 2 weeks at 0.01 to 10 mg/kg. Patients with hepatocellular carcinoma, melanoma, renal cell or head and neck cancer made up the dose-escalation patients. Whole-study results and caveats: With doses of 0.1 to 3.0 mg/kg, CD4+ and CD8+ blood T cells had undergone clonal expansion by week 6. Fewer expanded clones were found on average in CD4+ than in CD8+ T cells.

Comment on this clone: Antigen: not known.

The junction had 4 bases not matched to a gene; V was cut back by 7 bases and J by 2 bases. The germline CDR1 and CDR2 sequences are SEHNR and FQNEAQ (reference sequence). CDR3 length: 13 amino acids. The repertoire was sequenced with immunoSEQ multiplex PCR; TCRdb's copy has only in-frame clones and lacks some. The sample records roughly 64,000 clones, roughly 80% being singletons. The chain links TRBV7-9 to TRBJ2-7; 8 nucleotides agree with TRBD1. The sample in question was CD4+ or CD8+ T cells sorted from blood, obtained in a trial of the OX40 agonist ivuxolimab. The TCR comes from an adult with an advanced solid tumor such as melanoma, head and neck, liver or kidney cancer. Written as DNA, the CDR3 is TGTGCCAGCACCCGGGACAGGCCCTACGAGCAGTACTTC. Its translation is CASTRDRPYEQYF.